This T cell receptor (beta chain) was documented in a study of T-cell reconstitution after alpha-beta-depleted transplantation in children. The study's findings and limits: Two months or so post-transplant, alpha-beta T cells reportedly derived from several hundred expanded graft clones. At day 60, the high TCRbeta diversity found in some patients originated from recipient T cells and thymic progenitors that had survived. Newly generated T cells supplied most T-cell counts and diversity one year post-transplant.

This clonotype was seen ten or more times. Its antigen remains unidentified. The CDR3 length is 13 residues. J gave up 8 bases and V 3 bases, and 7 bases lay outside the gene matches. Germline CDR1 and CDR2: SQVTM and ANQGSEA. During its preparation, the TCRbeta library received unique molecular identifiers. TCRdb used MiXCR to reprocess the PCR reads, holding one entry per CDR3 protein. The sample holds almost 500,000 distinct CDR3 sequences; over 9.5% are singletons and the top ten take 2%. The specimen was PBMCs, collected before TCRalphabeta/CD19-depleted stem cell transplant. This receptor was identified in a child aged 2 to 10 with inherited bone marrow failure, due to receive a stem cell transplant. The rearrangement joins TRBV29-1 to TRBJ1-1; 9 positions agree with TRBD1. CDR3 bases: TGCAGCGTTGACCCGGGACAGGGCGTGGAAGCTTTCTTT. Translating it yields CSVDPGQGVEAFF.